Listed here are 20 T cell receptor beta chains from one sample, sequenced in a study of T-cell memory formation after mild COVID-19. One entry per CDR3 protein results from TCRdb running MiXCR on the 5' RACE reads. The sample includes approximately 410,000 distinct CDR3 sequences, roughly a quarter of them seen just once. Material for sequencing was PBMCs or a T cell subset sorted from them (not recorded which). The source is an adult woman who had mild COVID-19 (a few samples of this study predate the infection). Cell type and time point are not known.

This clonotype was detected many times. This chain joins TRBV2 and TRBJ2-2, with 8 bases identical to TRBD1. Germline loops: CDR1 SNHLY, CDR2 FYNNEI. The CDR3 is 14 residues long. V trimming: 3 bases; J trimming: 11 bases; junction bases outside the gene matches: 8. The CDR3 loop is CASSDSGGFGELFF. CDR3 sequence (DNA): TGTGCCAGCAGTGACTCAGGGGGCTTCGGTGAGCTGTTTTTT.

The chain is built from TRBV12-3 or TRBV12-4 and TRBJ1-1; D is ambiguous. V lost 3 bases and J lost 11, with 7 bases in between. This CDR3 comprises 10 residues. This chain's CDR3 is CASSLNSAFF. The CDR3 region has the DNA TGTGCCAGCAGTTTGAATAGTGCTTTCTTT.

This clonotype was counted only a few times. The rearrangement uses TRBV7-6 and TRBJ2-7; 9 bases agree with TRBD1. Per the germline V gene, CDR1 is SGHVS and CDR2 is FNYEAQ. V trimming: 2 bases; J trimming: 2 bases; junction bases outside the gene matches: 7. The CDR3 is 16 residues long. In nucleotides, the CDR3 is TGTGCCAGCAGCTTACAAGGCGGGACAGGGACCTACGAGCAGTACTTC. As protein: CASSLQGGTGTYEQYF.

The sample holds a few counts of this clonotype. The V and J genes are TRBV12-3 or TRBV12-4 and TRBJ2-3; no clear D. CDR3 length: 16 amino acids. The V gene lost 6 bases and the J gene lost 2 bases, with 18 bases spanning the gap. The CDR3 DNA sequence: TGTGCCAGCAGCCACTCCGTGGGGTATCTCACAGATACGCAGTATTTT. This translates into CASSHSVGYLTDTQYF.

The rearrangement links TRBV9 to TRBJ1-5, with D uncertain. The V gene lost 0 bases and the J gene lost 0 bases, with 7 bases spanning the gap. The germline gives CDR1 SGDLS, CDR2 YYNGEE. The CDR3 contains 15 residues. The CDR3 bases are TGTGCCAGCAGCGTAGATGGCAGTAGCAATCAGCCCCAGCATTTT. The encoded protein is CASSVDGSSNQPQHF.

This clonotype has more than one count but fewer than ten. CDR3 sequence (DNA): TGTGCCAGCACCCATGAGATACCATTCTACGAGCAGTACTTC. It translates to CASTHEIPFYEQYF. This rearrangement joins TRBV6-6 to TRBJ2-7, with D unclear. Looked up from germline, CDR1 is MNHNY and CDR2 is SVGAGI (reference sequence). The CDR3 is made up of 14 amino acids. Trimming shortened V by 7 bases and J by 3 bases, and 16 bases separated the two germline ends.

This chain uses TRBV5-1 with TRBJ1-1; 7 bases agree with TRBD1. Per germline, CDR1 SGHRS and CDR2 YFSETQ. Trimming cost V 4 bases and J 9 bases; bases outside gene matches: 6. CDR3 size: 12 residues. In nucleotides, the CDR3 is TGCGCCAGCAGCGAAGACAGGGCGAAAGCTTTCTTT. Translating it yields CASSEDRAKAFF.

The genes are TRBV4-1 and TRBJ2-1; 7 bases are a match to TRBD2. The germline V gene encodes CDR1 MGHRA and CDR2 YSYEKL. V dropped 1 base and J dropped 4; count of bases not matched to a gene: 7. CDR3 length equals 16 residues. The CDR3 DNA reads as TGCGCCAGCAGCCAAGTCCGGCTAGCGGTGTACAATGAGCAGTTCTTC. As protein: CASSQVRLAVYNEQFF.

This clonotype was observed a handful of times. The genes are TRBV5-6 and TRBJ1-2; D uncertain. The CDR3 loop spans 14 amino acids. Trimming left V 2 bases short and J 0 bases short, with 8 bases between. Germline loops: CDR1 SGHDT, CDR2 YYEEEE. The CDR3 region is CASSLQRTNYGYTF. The DNA of the CDR3 is TGTGCCAGCAGCTTACAGAGAACTAACTATGGCTACACCTTC.

The chain is built from TRBV7-2 and TRBJ2-2; the match to TRBD2 covers 8 bases. Germline CDR1 is SGHTA and CDR2 is FQGNSA. J was trimmed by 7 bases and V by 2 bases; bases with no gene match: 6. CDR3 length equals 15 residues. The CDR3 DNA reads TGTGCCAGCAGCTTATTCACAGCGGGAGTCGGGGAGCTGTTTTTT. Residues: CASSLFTAGVGELFF.

The gene calls are TRBV7-9 and TRBJ2-7; D gene ambiguous. V was cut by 1 base and J by 0 bases, with 10 bases left in between. The CDR3 length is 15 residues. In germline, CDR1 is SEHNR, CDR2 FQNEAQ (reference sequence). The CDR3 spells CASSLGPESSYEQYF. The CDR3 nucleotides read TGTGCCAGCAGCTTAGGGCCAGAGAGCTCCTACGAGCAGTACTTC.

In its sample, this clonotype was seen a few times. V gene TRBV10-2 combines with J gene TRBJ2-2; TRBD2 agrees at 13 bases. The CDR3 contains 17 residues. V was clipped by 4 bases and J by 2 bases; unmatched bases: 4. Germline lookup yields CDR1 WSHSY and CDR2 SAAADI. DNA of the CDR3: TGCGCCAGCAGTGGGGGACTAGCGGGACCTAACACCGGGGAGCTGTTTTTT. Amino acids: CASSGGLAGPNTGELFF.

The J gene is TRBJ2-3, the V gene TRBV6-4; 8 positions agree with TRBD2. Looked up from germline, CDR1 is MRHNA and CDR2 is SNTAGT. This CDR3 comprises 15 residues. The trim removed 5 bases at V and 4 bases at J, leaving 8 bases unmatched. The CDR3 DNA follows: TGTGCCAGCAGTAAACGAGCGGGAGCGTCAGATACGCAGTATTTT. It codes for CASSKRAGASDTQYF.

The J gene is TRBJ2-3, the V gene TRBV5-1, with 10 nucleotides matching TRBD2. Germline V gene lookup returns CDR1 SGHRS and CDR2 YFSETQ. The V and J ends lost 0 bases and 0 bases, in that order; junction bases with no gene match: 7. The CDR3 is 18 amino acids. The CDR3 DNA reads TGCGCCAGCAGCTTGGATAGTAGCGGGGGGCGAAGCACAGATACGCAGTATTTT. Translated: CASSLDSSGGRSTDTQYF.

This chain joins TRBV7-2 and TRBJ2-3; the D call may be TRBD1 or TRBD2 (5 bases each). V was shortened by 1 base and J by 6 bases, with 11 bases between the two germline ends. The germline gives CDR1 SGHTA, CDR2 FQGNSA. The CDR3 runs 14 residues. DNA of the CDR3: TGTGCCAGCAGCTTAGGGGACCCTACGGATACGCAGTATTTT. This translates into CASSLGDPTDTQYF.

The chain employs TRBV6-5 and TRBJ2-7; D is unclear. Germline V lookup: CDR1 MNHEY, CDR2 SVGAGI. V lost 2 bases to trimming and J lost 3 bases, with 8 bases between them. The CDR3 is 13 amino acids. The CDR3 nucleotides read TGTGCCAGCAGTTACGGACCGAGCTACGAGCAGTACTTC. It codes for CASSYGPSYEQYF.

V usage is TRBV3-1 and J usage is TRBJ2-7; maybe TRBD1 (6 bases). Trimming took 6 bases from V and 2 from J, leaving 20 bases between them. Germline V gene sequence: CDR1 LGHDT, CDR2 YNNKEL (reference sequence). This CDR3 contains 16 residues. The CDR3, as DNA: TGTGCCAGCAGTCCCACGAGGTCCGACAGGCCCTACGAGCAGTACTTC. Its protein is CASSPTRSDRPYEQYF.

The chain has TRBV4-1 and TRBJ1-6, with no clear D. The CDR3 contains 18 residues. Trimming removed 0 bases from V and 7 bases from J, with 19 bases in between. From germline, CDR1 is MGHRA and CDR2 YSYEKL. For the CDR3, the DNA is TGCGCCAGCAGCCAAGAGAACGCCTACGTAATGGGAAATTCACCCCTCCACTTT. Amino acid sequence: CASSQENAYVMGNSPLHF.

V usage is TRBV24-1 and J usage is TRBJ2-7, with no clear D. The CDR3 contains 12 residues. Trimming removed 6 bases at V and 6 bases at J, with 11 bases between. CDR1 KGHDR and CDR2 SFDVKD come from the germline V gene. The CDR3 bases are TGTGCCACCAGTTCTCCTTATGGCGAGCAGTACTTC. Protein: CATSSPYGEQYF.

This clonotype was picked up a small number of times. The chain has TRBV2 and TRBJ2-7; 7 bases fit TRBD2. J gave up 7 bases and V 0 bases, and 6 bases lay outside the gene matches. Per germline, CDR1 SNHLY and CDR2 FYNNEI. CDR3 length: 14 amino acids. CDR3 residues: CASSEAGGPDEQYF. The CDR3 region has the DNA TGTGCCAGCAGTGAAGCGGGAGGGCCGGATGAGCAGTACTTC. The entire variable domain, with the rest obtained from reference TRBV2 and TRBJ2-7, is as follows: EPEVTQTPSHQVTQMGQEVILRCVPISNHLYFYWYRQILGQKVEFLVSFYNNEISEKSEIFDDQFSVERPDGSNFTLKIRSTKLEDSAMYFCASSEAGGPDEQYFGPGTRLTVT.